Listed below are T cell receptor beta chains from one sample, sequenced in a study of blood T cell repertoires in COVID-19. Using immunoSEQ multiplex PCR, the repertoire was profiled, and TCRdb retains in-frame clones only, with some absent. There are about 150,000 clones in the sample; roughly 80% occur only once, and about a tenth lies in the top ten. Sample: peripheral blood. These receptors originate from a man in his sixties or seventies with active or convalescent COVID-19. Each CDR3 is given with its conserved first and last residue. A D gene is named only where the DNA matches it firmly. The listing skips clone size in some rows; elsewhere it reads once, few, many or a size class.

clone_size	v_call	j_call	d_call	cdr3_aa	cdr3_nt
few	TRBV25-1	TRBJ2-7	.	CASSGGSGAATYEQYF	TGTGCCAGCAGTGGAGGGTCAGGGGCCGCTACCTACGAGCAGTACTTC
.	TRBV5-4	TRBJ2-1	TRBD2	CASSLAGLAGRGNEQFF	TGTGCCAGCAGCTTGGCCGGACTAGCGGGACGCGGCAATGAGCAGTTCTTC
.	TRBV19	TRBJ1-5	.	CAVGGGLEPQHF	TGTGCCGTCGGGGGGGGGTTGGAGCCCCAGCATTTT
.	TRBV10-2	TRBJ2-1	.	CASSVGGLGIEQFF	TGCGCCAGCAGTGTTGGGGGCCTGGGGATTGAGCAGTTCTTC
few	TRBV5-4	TRBJ2-5	TRBD2	CASSRTSGQETQYF	TGTGCCAGCAGCAGGACTAGCGGTCAAGAGACCCAGTACTTC
.	TRBV9	TRBJ2-5	.	CASSLPGVQETQYF	TGTGCCAGCAGCCTCCCAGGGGTCCAAGAGACCCAGTACTTC
.	TRBV10-3	TRBJ1-1	TRBD1	CAISDPGQGVTEAFF	TGTGCCATCAGTGACCCGGGACAGGGGGTCACTGAAGCTTTCTTT
.	TRBV9	TRBJ2-1	.	CASSVILTSGQFF	TGTGCCAGCAGCGTAATCCTCACCTCCGGGCAGTTCTTC
.	TRBV19	TRBJ2-1	.	CASSSLGGRSYNEQFF	TGTGCCAGTAGTAGTCTTGGGGGCCGCTCCTACAATGAGCAGTTCTTC
.	TRBV19	TRBJ1-1	.	CASTPTGNTEAFF	TGTGCCAGTACCCCGACAGGGAACACTGAAGCTTTCTTT
.	TRBV4-3	TRBJ1-1	TRBD1	CASSHDRGSNTEAFF	TGCGCCAGCAGCCACGACAGGGGATCGAACACTGAAGCTTTCTTT
.	TRBV6-5	TRBJ2-2	.	CASKWTDNTGELFF	TGTGCCAGCAAATGGACAGACAACACCGGGGAGCTGTTTTTT
.	TRBV7-2	TRBJ1-1	TRBD1	CASSSGQGTTEAFF	TGTGCCAGCAGCTCCGGACAGGGGACCACTGAAGCTTTCTTT
many	TRBV19	TRBJ1-5	TRBD1	CASVSGQGTSQPQHF	TGTGCCAGTGTTTCGGGACAGGGAACGAGTCAGCCCCAGCATTTT
.	TRBV19	TRBJ2-3	TRBD1	CASSIWDSRLNTQYF	TGTGCCAGTAGTATTTGGGACAGCAGGCTTAATACGCAGTATTTT
.	TRBV19	TRBJ1-2	.	CASSMRDGGYTF	TGTGCCAGTAGTATGCGGGACGGAGGCTACACCTTC
.	TRBV7-9	TRBJ1-5	.	CASSLRGAAQPQHF	TGTGCCAGCAGCTTACGGGGGGCGGCTCAGCCCCAGCATTTT
.	TRBV18	TRBJ2-3	.	CASSPQAGNTDTQYF	TGTGCCAGCTCACCCCAGGCCGGGAATACAGATACGCAGTATTTT
.	TRBV12-3/TRBV12-4	TRBJ1-1	TRBD1	CASSYRQGYAFF	TGTGCCAGCAGCTACCGACAGGGGTACGCTTTCTTT
.	TRBV11-2	TRBJ1-1	.	CASSLQGSVGTEAFF	TGTGCCAGCAGCTTGCAGGGAAGTGTTGGCACTGAAGCTTTCTTT